A selection of T cell receptor beta chains follows, all from one sample in a study of CD8 T cells in Susac syndrome. TCRdb passed the immunoSEQ multiplex PCR reads through MiXCR, listing each CDR3 protein once. The sample carries under 80,000 distinct CDR3 sequences, about 95% recorded once. The sequencing sample was made of CD8+ T cells from PBMCs. The receptors come from a human donor with multiple sclerosis. CDR3s include the opening cysteine and the closing phenylalanine or tryptophan.

cdr3_aa: CASSQDFNRGAYEQYF
v_call: TRBV4-1
j_call: TRBJ2-7

cdr3_aa: CASSLAGPTYEQYF
v_call: TRBV13
j_call: TRBJ2-7

cdr3_aa: CASSGPRQRSYSGANVLTF
v_call: TRBV9
j_call: TRBJ2-6

cdr3_aa: CASSLVSGSYQETQYF
v_call: TRBV11-2
j_call: TRBJ2-5

cdr3_aa: CASSYPPIDRAYEQYF
v_call: TRBV6-6
j_call: TRBJ2-7

cdr3_aa: CASSTSPANTGELFF
v_call: TRBV7-9
j_call: TRBJ2-2

cdr3_aa: CASSSAGGGRAREQFF
v_call: TRBV4-1
j_call: TRBJ2-1

cdr3_aa: CASSPLDLRAGTEQYF
v_call: TRBV7-9
j_call: TRBJ2-7

cdr3_aa: CSARDSGQGHGYTF
v_call: TRBV20-1
j_call: TRBJ1-2

cdr3_aa: CASSEVTAGATDTQYF
v_call: TRBV6-1
j_call: TRBJ2-3

cdr3_aa: CASSFGEFYEQYF
v_call: TRBV27
j_call: TRBJ2-7

cdr3_aa: CASSTGGGYTF
v_call: TRBV27
j_call: TRBJ1-2

cdr3_aa: CASSQEGARSRGYTF
v_call: TRBV4-3
j_call: TRBJ1-2

cdr3_aa: CASSPLASSYEQYF
v_call: TRBV27
j_call: TRBJ2-7

cdr3_aa: CAWSVGDILHNEQFF
v_call: TRBV30
j_call: TRBJ2-1

cdr3_aa: CASSPPPSGVDTQYF
v_call: TRBV6-5
j_call: TRBJ2-3

cdr3_aa: CASSPGTGAYNEQFF
v_call: TRBV18
j_call: TRBJ2-1

cdr3_aa: CASSEAGGPYEQYF
v_call: TRBV27
j_call: TRBJ2-7

cdr3_aa: CASSSPGQGRLHEQYF
v_call: TRBV7-9
j_call: TRBJ2-7

cdr3_aa: CASRQGVTEAFF
v_call: TRBV27
j_call: TRBJ1-1

cdr3_aa: CASSSQGGNYGYTF
v_call: TRBV13
j_call: TRBJ1-2

cdr3_aa: CASSQVGQLGSGANVLTF
v_call: TRBV4-3
j_call: TRBJ2-6

cdr3_aa: CASSGPGAGAEAFF
v_call: TRBV27
j_call: TRBJ1-1

cdr3_aa: CAWSSTGLEQYF
v_call: TRBV30
j_call: TRBJ2-3

cdr3_aa: CASSSNEVPEAFF
v_call: TRBV7-9
j_call: TRBJ1-1

cdr3_aa: CASSSGTDFYEQYF
v_call: TRBV27
j_call: TRBJ2-7

cdr3_aa: CSVVVVPAGNYNEQFF
v_call: TRBV29-1
j_call: TRBJ2-1

cdr3_aa: CASSLLSGLAGEGTQYF
v_call: TRBV7-9
j_call: TRBJ2-3

cdr3_aa: CASSSSGQGDGYTF
v_call: TRBV14
j_call: TRBJ1-2

cdr3_aa: CASSQDMDREEDTEAFF
v_call: TRBV3-1
j_call: TRBJ1-1

cdr3_aa: CASSQDLGDNEQFF
v_call: TRBV4-3
j_call: TRBJ2-1

cdr3_aa: CATKPDGRQGASYNSPLHF
v_call: TRBV6-1
j_call: TRBJ1-6

cdr3_aa: CASSRGTLELFF
v_call: TRBV18
j_call: TRBJ1-4

cdr3_aa: CASSPFSGGPHGELFF
v_call: TRBV11-2
j_call: TRBJ2-2

cdr3_aa: CASSLAGGGAYEQYF
v_call: TRBV7-2
j_call: TRBJ2-7

cdr3_aa: CASSPVRVVDTQYF
v_call: TRBV7-2
j_call: TRBJ2-3

cdr3_aa: CASSTPGTAQETQYF
v_call: TRBV28
j_call: TRBJ2-5

cdr3_aa: CASSSGGEDTQYF
v_call: TRBV7-3
j_call: TRBJ2-3

cdr3_aa: CSVVKRGAPSYEQYF
v_call: TRBV29-1
j_call: TRBJ2-7

cdr3_aa: CASNPWTGVEQYF
v_call: TRBV6-5
j_call: TRBJ2-7

cdr3_aa: CASSIFAGGERSNQPQHF
v_call: TRBV19
j_call: TRBJ1-5